This TCR beta chain was profiled in a study of post-analysis software for immune sequencing data. Background on the study: Relapsing-remitting, secondary progressive and progressive-relapsing forms of multiple sclerosis all featured among disease courses. General study findings and limits: In patients, TRBV5-6, TRBV5-1 and TRBV20-1 belonged to about five TRBV segments found more frequently than in controls.

With 5 bases clipped from V and 2 bases from J, the junction kept 9 bases outside the gene matches. CDR3 length equals 18 residues. Germline-derived CDR1 and CDR2 are MRHNA and SNTAGT. Each TCR beta cDNA library carried unique molecular identifiers. TCRdb ran MiXCR on the PCR reads and lists one entry per CDR3 protein. The sample comprises about 500,000 distinct CDR3 sequences, under 55% of which are singletons, and about 12% rests with the top ten. Details on this clonotype: No antigen is known for it.

The chain uses TRBV6-4 and TRBJ2-2; 12 bases fit TRBD2. The sequence was obtained from a girl aged 5 to 17 with multiple sclerosis. The specimen was blood. The CDR3 sequence: CASSNHPLAGGNTGELFF. The CDR3 DNA reads as TGTGCCAGCAGTAACCACCCACTAGCGGGAGGAAACACCGGGGAGCTGTTTTTT.